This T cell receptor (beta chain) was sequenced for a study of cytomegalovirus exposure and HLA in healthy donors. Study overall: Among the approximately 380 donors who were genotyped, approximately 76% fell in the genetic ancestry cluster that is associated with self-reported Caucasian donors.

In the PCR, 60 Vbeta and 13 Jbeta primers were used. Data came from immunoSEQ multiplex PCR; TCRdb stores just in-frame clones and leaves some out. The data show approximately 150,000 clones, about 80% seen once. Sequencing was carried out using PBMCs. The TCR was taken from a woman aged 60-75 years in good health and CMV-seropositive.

CDR3 nucleotides: TGCGCCAGCAGCTCCCTGCAGGAATACCAAGAGACCCAGTACTTC. Translated: CASSSLQEYQETQYF. V and J are TRBV5-1 and TRBJ2-5, with no clear D. This CDR3 is built from 15 residues. Trimming removed 3 bases at V and 0 bases at J, with 12 bases between. CDR1 and CDR2 (germline): SGHRS, YFSETQ.